The clone carrying this T cell receptor beta chain was observed at least ten times. Time point in this sample: after trial treatment. Treatment here: LDRT plus nivolumab, ipilimumab, low-dose cyclophosphamide and aspirin (RACIN trial). The CDR3 length is 13 residues. V lost 8 bases and J 4 bases, leaving 11 bases between the germline ends. Germline values: CDR1 ENHRY, CDR2 SYGVKD. This sample is part of a study of low-dose radiotherapy and immunotherapy resistance in tumors. Study summary: Fractions of 0.5 Gy went to Cohort 1 every 2 weeks, totaling 6.5 Gy.

TRAV- and TRBV-specific primers, spanning alpha and beta chains, primed first-strand cDNA. TCRs underwent 15 to 25 PCR cycles of amplification with a constant-region primer and V-primer adapter. Using its own MiXCR run on the reads, TCRdb lists one record per CDR3 protein. The sample has about 91,000 distinct CDR3 sequences; more than 20% are singletons. This TCR was recovered from a female donor with ovarian cancer. V usage is TRBV10-3 and J usage is TRBJ2-2; maybe TRBD2 (5 bases). Specimen: PBMCs, collected after low-dose radiotherapy plus immunotherapy. Here the CDR3 DNA reads TGTGCCATCGTCGGGGTCAGCACCGGGGAGCTGTTTTTT. Translation: CAIVGVSTGELFF.